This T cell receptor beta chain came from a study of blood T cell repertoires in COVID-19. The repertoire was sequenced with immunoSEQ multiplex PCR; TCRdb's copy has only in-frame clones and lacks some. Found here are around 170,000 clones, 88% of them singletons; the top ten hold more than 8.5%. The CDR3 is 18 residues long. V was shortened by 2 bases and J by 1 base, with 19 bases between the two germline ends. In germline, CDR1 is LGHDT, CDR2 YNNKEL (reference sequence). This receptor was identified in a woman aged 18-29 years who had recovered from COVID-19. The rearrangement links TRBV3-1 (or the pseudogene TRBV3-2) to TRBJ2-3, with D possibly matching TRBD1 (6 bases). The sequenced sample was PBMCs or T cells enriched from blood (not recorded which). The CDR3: CASSQSRTAGMGTDTQYF. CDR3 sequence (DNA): TGTGCCAGCAGCCAATCTCGGACAGCCGGGATGGGCACAGATACGCAGTATTTT.